This T cell receptor beta chain originates from a study of blood T cell repertoires in COVID-19 (TCRdb year 2020). Concerning the study at large: Samples from collaborators originated in the United States, Italy and Spain and spanned both the acute and convalescent phases of COVID-19. The material from the prospective study consisted of cDNA or gDNA derived from T cells, B-cell-depleted T cells, or PBMCs. The dataset comprised deeply sampled blood TCRbeta repertoires from subjects exposed to, actively infected with, or recovered from COVID-19. The repertoires were released in a freely available public database meant as a resource for research on the immune response to SARS-CoV-2. Samples were obtained from the ongoing ImmuneRACE study (first 160 participants) and from roughly 1,300 subjects provided by 6 global collaborators. The sample metadata nearly always contained a de-identified subject ID, COVID-19 status, age in years and sex. Where HLA class I and class II types were available, the types were taken from metadata supplied by the sample provider, not from assay-based typing.

Collaborating institutions collected whole blood in K2EDTA tubes following their own protocols. Collaborator samples were shipped for TCRbeta analysis as frozen whole blood, isolated PBMCs, or DNA extracted from either sample type. What the research found in general, with its limitations: The amount of clinical and demographic metadata varied by source and participant and was provided uncurated.

The immunoSEQ Assay, a bias-controlled multiplex PCR, was used to amplify TCRbeta CDR3 regions from genomic DNA. The source study handled its data this way. Within the assay, amplification of reference gene primers was used to estimate how many nucleated cells each sample contained. To quantify the absolute abundance of each unique TCRbeta CDR3 rearrangement, sequence reads were collapsed and filtered. For each sample, productive Simpson clonality was calculated as the square root of Simpson's diversity index across productive rearrangements. TCRdb's version of the immuneACCESS table is confined to in-frame rearrangements and falls short of the full clone set. An unresolved V gene accounts for under half of the shortfall where checked; the remainder is of unknown origin. V, J and clone size reflect that table, while D and trimming were determined from the DNA. The sample contains 200,000 to 300,000 clones, around 90% of them found a single time. The top ten hold roughly 0.8% of the sample.

Reading from cysteine to phenylalanine, the CDR3 counts 14 amino acids. The kept DNA is CDR3 alone, 42 bases in frame from the first base. V is cut back by 1 base and J by 4 bases, with 3 bases in the junction unmatched. The germline V gene (reference sequence) yields LGHDT for CDR1 and YNNKEL for CDR2. Comment on this clone: Its antigen has not been determined. Within one base of it there is no much larger clone, and no base qualities were kept.

The sequenced sample consisted of peripheral blood. Rearrangement joined TRBV3-1 (or the pseudogene TRBV3-2) to TRBJ2-7; 8 middle bases align to TRBD2. The receptor was derived from a woman in her 30s with acute or convalescent COVID-19. The CDR3 has the sequence CASSQAGGRYEQYF. The DNA sequence is as follows: TGTGCCAGCAGCCAAGCGGGAGGGCGGTACGAGCAGTACTTC.